One and the same sample provided the 17 T cell receptor beta chains below, sequenced in a study of identical twins. TCRdb re-called the 5' RACE reads through MiXCR, storing one row per CDR3 protein. The table records some 1,600,000 distinct CDR3 sequences, around 33% of them present only once. The sequencing sample was made of cord blood. These receptors originate from a newborn girl in good health.

Concerning this clonotype: Since a much larger clone is just one base distant, this may be a read error. V and J are TRBV10-3 and TRBJ1-2; no reliable D call. Trimming removed 6 bases at V and 4 bases at J, with 15 bases between. The CDR3 has 14 residues. Germline CDR1 is ENHRY and CDR2 is SYGVKD. CDR3 protein: CAISYLTPTYGYTF. The CDR3 coding sequence is TGTGCCATCAGCTACTTGACACCGACCTATGGCTACACCTTC.

The chain combines TRBV6-5 with TRBJ1-2, with a weak D call TRBD1 (6 bases). V lost 5 bases, J lost 8 bases, and 21 bases lay in between. Looked up from germline, CDR1 is MNHEY and CDR2 is SVGAGI. CDR3 size: 15 residues. CDR3 residues: CASSRVPGAKSGYTF. As DNA, the CDR3 is TGTGCCAGCAGTCGAGTCCCAGGGGCCAAGTCCGGCTACACCTTC.

The chain uses TRBV24-1 and TRBJ2-1, with TRBD2 matching 7 bases. CDR1 is KGHDR, CDR2 SFDVKD, per germline. The CDR3 consists of 14 residues. With V trimmed by 3 bases and J by 6 bases, 4 bases remained unmatched. CDR3 sequence reads: CATSDPSGTNEQFF. Here the CDR3 DNA reads TGTGCCACCAGTGATCCGAGCGGGACCAATGAGCAGTTCTTC.

About this clonotype itself: This CDR3 fails to terminate in the conserved phenylalanine or tryptophan, so it likely reflects a read error. The chain carries TRBV15 and TRBJ2-5, with no clear D. In germline, CDR1 is LNHNV, CDR2 YYDKDF (reference sequence). Trimming removed 0 bases at V and 11 bases at J, with 19 bases between. The CDR3 loop spans 15 amino acids. CDR3 residues: CATSRDLVVNNEQYL. In nucleotides, the CDR3 is TGTGCCACCAGCAGAGATTTGGTAGTCAACAATGAGCAGTACCTC.

The chain combines TRBV27 with TRBJ1-6; D perhaps matches TRBD1 (5 bases). Germline V gene lookup returns CDR1 MNHEY and CDR2 SMNVEV (reference sequence). This CDR3 has 17 residues. The V end was cut by 4 bases, the J end by 0 bases, with 13 bases between. CDR3 sequence (DNA): TGTGCCAGCAGTTGGAAGGCAGGGAGCTCCTATAATTCACCCCTCCACTTT. Its protein product is CASSWKAGSSYNSPLHF.

In this sample, this clonotype turned up a few times. This sequence joins TRBV6-5 and TRBJ1-2; D gene ambiguous. CDR3 length equals 14 residues. The germline gives CDR1 MNHEY, CDR2 SVGAGI. Trimming took 2 bases from V and 4 from J, leaving 11 bases between them. Here the CDR3 DNA reads TGTGCCAGCAGTTACCGGCGGGGTTCCTATGGCTACACCTTC. This gives the protein CASSYRRGSYGYTF.

V gene TRBV9 combines with J gene TRBJ2-5; either TRBD1 or TRBD2 may fit D (5 bases each). CDR3 length: 14 amino acids. Germline CDR1 reads SGDLS; CDR2 reads YYNGEE. Trimming stripped 2 bases from V and 5 bases from J, with 13 bases between. The CDR3 here is CASSVGGGPETQYF. DNA for the CDR3: TGTGCCAGCAGCGTCGGTGGGGGTCCGGAGACCCAGTACTTC.

The chain couples TRBV20-1 to TRBJ1-5; D unresolved. The CDR3 loop spans 17 amino acids. The germline CDR1 and CDR2 sequences are DFQATT and SNEGSKA (reference sequence). Trimming shortened V by 4 bases and J by 2 bases, and 21 bases separated the two germline ends. CDR3 bases: TGCAGTGCTAAGGCGGTTTACAGCTCGTGGGGCAATCAGCCCCAGCATTTT. Protein product: CSAKAVYSSWGNQPQHF.

The chain recombines TRBV7-9 with TRBJ2-1; 10 bases map to TRBD1. CDR1 and CDR2 (germline): SEHNR, FQNEAQ (reference sequence). The CDR3 runs 16 residues. J was trimmed by 8 bases and V by 5 bases; bases with no gene match: 12. The CDR3: CASSPLRDRGLYEQFF. The CDR3 bases are TGTGCCAGCAGCCCACTCCGGGACAGGGGTCTTTATGAGCAGTTCTTC.

This clonotype came up a few times. The chain couples TRBV20-1 to TRBJ2-2, with D tentatively TRBD2 (6 bases). CDR3 length: 15 residues. The germline V gene encodes CDR1 DFQATT and CDR2 SNEGSKA (reference sequence). V was clipped by 0 bases and J by 4 bases, with 12 bases between them. The CDR3 nucleotides read TGCAGTGCTAGAGATCGGGGACTGAGCACCGGGGAGCTGTTTTTT. Amino acid sequence: CSARDRGLSTGELFF.

The CDR3 DNA reads TGCAGTGCTTCGTCCGGGGCAAACGAGCAGTACTTC. Its translation: CSASSGANEQYF. V and J are TRBV20-1 and TRBJ2-7, with D tentatively TRBD1 or TRBD2 (5 bases each). This CDR3 spans 12 amino acids. V was cut by 5 bases and J by 5 bases, with 13 bases left in between. The germline V gene encodes CDR1 DFQATT and CDR2 SNEGSKA (reference sequence).

V usage is TRBV20-1 and J usage is TRBJ1-4; TRBD1 matches 8 bases. Looked up from germline, CDR1 is DFQATT and CDR2 is SNEGSKA (reference sequence). The CDR3 is 13 amino acids. J lost 8 bases, V lost 5 bases, and 7 bases had no gene match. The CDR3 DNA is TGCAGTGCTGCCCCAGGGGGCGGCGAAAAACTGTTTTTT. Encoded protein: CSAAPGGGEKLFF.

This clonotype was seen repeatedly, ten times or more. The chain combines TRBV29-1 with TRBJ2-1; 9 nucleotides match TRBD1. Germline assignment: CDR1 SQVTM and CDR2 ANQGSEA. V shed 8 bases, J shed 6 bases, and the junction held 8 bases outside the gene matches. The CDR3 consists of 13 residues. The DNA for the CDR3 is TGCAGCACGCCGGGACAGGGTTTCAATGAGCAGTTCTTC. The encoded protein is CSTPGQGFNEQFF.

The V and J genes are TRBV7-2 and TRBJ1-1; no reliable D call. CDR1 and CDR2 from the germline V gene are SGHTA and FQGNSA. CDR3 length: 14 amino acids. V lost 5 bases and J 2 bases, leaving 12 bases between the germline ends. CDR3 coding DNA: TGTGCCAGCAGCCTATCGCCCCAAAACACTGAAGCTTTCTTT. This translates into CASSLSPQNTEAFF.

The V and J genes are TRBV19 and TRBJ2-1; 15 bases align to TRBD2. V shed 3 bases, J shed 3 bases, and the junction held 0 bases outside the gene matches. The CDR3 sequence is 16 residues long. In germline, CDR1 is LNHDA, CDR2 SQIVND (reference sequence). The CDR3 is CASSMGLAGGYNEQFF. The DNA for the CDR3 is TGTGCCAGTAGTATGGGACTAGCGGGAGGCTACAATGAGCAGTTCTTC.

This clonotype has ten or more counts. V usage is TRBV5-1 and J usage is TRBJ2-1, with 9 bases matching TRBD1. CDR1 is SGHRS and CDR2 is YFSETQ in the germline V gene. The trim removed 0 bases at V and 9 bases at J, leaving 4 bases unmatched. CDR3 length: 14 residues. In DNA, the CDR3 is TGCGCCAGCAGCTTGGGACAGGGGGTCAGTGAGCAGTTCTTC. Translating gives CASSLGQGVSEQFF.

This clonotype came up a few times. The genes are TRBV6-1 and TRBJ2-4; perhaps D is TRBD1 or TRBD2 (5 bases each). The CDR3 is 16 amino acids. CDR1 MNHNS and CDR2 SASEGT come from the germline V gene. Trimming pared 10 bases from V and 6 bases from J, leaving 25 bases between. The CDR3 DNA reads TGTGCCATCCGGGGCCAGACGGTCCAGTTTCTAAACATTCAGTACTTC. Its protein product is CAIRGQTVQFLNIQYF.